These 5 T cell receptor beta chains were all obtained from the same sample, sequenced in a study of cytomegalovirus exposure and HLA in healthy donors. The primer mix had 60 Vbeta and 13 Jbeta primers. Repertoires were generated with immunoSEQ multiplex PCR, while TCRdb's copy carries only in-frame clones and drops some. The table shows around 140,000 clones, with about 80% occurring only once. Material: PBMCs. Receptor source: a man aged 40-49 years in good health and CMV-seronegative.

J is TRBJ2-1 and V is TRBV7-3, with 8 bases fitting TRBD1. The CDR3 totals 15 residues. Germline V CDR1 and CDR2: SGHTA, FQGTGA. J lost 6 bases, V lost 5 bases, and 9 bases had no gene match. The CDR3 nucleotides are TGTGCCAGCAGCCGCGATTCCGGGACAGGCAATGAGCAGTTCTTC. Translating gives CASSRDSGTGNEQFF.

V and J are TRBV19 and TRBJ1-6, with unresolved D. Trimming stripped 0 bases from V and 10 bases from J, with 13 bases between. Germline V gene lookup returns CDR1 LNHDA and CDR2 SQIVND (reference sequence). The CDR3 runs 15 residues. CDR3 coding DNA: TGTGCCAGTAGTATAGACGAGGGAAGGAGATCACCCCTCCACTTT. This sequence encodes CASSIDEGRRSPLHF.

This chain uses TRBV7-9 with TRBJ2-2, with TRBD1 identical over 8 bases. Trimming removed 1 base from V and 5 bases from J; junction bases left unmatched: 9. CDR1 is SEHNR and CDR2 is FQNEAQ in the germline V gene (reference sequence). This CDR3 is 17 amino acids long. Here the CDR3 DNA reads TGTGCCAGCAGCTTAGATCCCGGACAGGGCGGGACCGGGGAGCTGTTTTTT. Encoded protein: CASSLDPGQGGTGELFF.

V and J are TRBV5-1 and TRBJ2-5; 8 bases match TRBD1. Losses at the gene ends were 2 bases for V and 1 base for J; bases not matched to a gene: 4. Germline values: CDR1 SGHRS, CDR2 YFSETQ. CDR3 length: 15 residues. The CDR3 region has the DNA TGCGCCAGCAGCTTACGACAGGGGTTCCAAGAGACCCAGTACTTC. It codes for CASSLRQGFQETQYF.

The gene calls are TRBV6-1 and TRBJ1-6; no reliable D call. This CDR3 has 18 amino acids. With 0 bases removed from V and 0 bases from J, the gap between germline ends came to 12 bases. Germline loops: CDR1 MNHNS, CDR2 SASEGT. CDR3 coding DNA: TGTGCCAGCAGTGAAGCCGGAGGCGGAAGCTCCTATAATTCACCCCTCCACTTT. This codes for CASSEAGGGSSYNSPLHF.